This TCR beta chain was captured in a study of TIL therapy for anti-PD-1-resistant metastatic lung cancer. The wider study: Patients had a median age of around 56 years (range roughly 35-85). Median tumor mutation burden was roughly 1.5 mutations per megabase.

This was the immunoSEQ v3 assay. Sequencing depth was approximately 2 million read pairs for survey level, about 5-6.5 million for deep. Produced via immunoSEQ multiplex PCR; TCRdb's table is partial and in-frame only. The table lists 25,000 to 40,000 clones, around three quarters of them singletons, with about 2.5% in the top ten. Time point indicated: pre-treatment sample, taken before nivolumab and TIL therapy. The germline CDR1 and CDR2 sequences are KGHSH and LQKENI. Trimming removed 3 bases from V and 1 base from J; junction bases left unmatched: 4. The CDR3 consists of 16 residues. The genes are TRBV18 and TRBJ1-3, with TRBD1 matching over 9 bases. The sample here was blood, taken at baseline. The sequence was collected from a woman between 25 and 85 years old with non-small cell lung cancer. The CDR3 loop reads CASSPGQGRSGNTIYF. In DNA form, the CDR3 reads TGTGCCAGCTCACCTGGACAGGGGAGGTCTGGAAACACCATATATTTT.